This T cell receptor beta chain stems from a study of control samples from healthy donors and cancer patients. Between the trimmed V and J ends, which lost 4 bases and 8 bases, there was a span of 27 bases. CDR3 length: 17 amino acids. Germline CDR1 and CDR2: SGDLS and YYNGEE. Using immunoSEQ multiplex PCR, the repertoire was profiled, and TCRdb retains in-frame clones only, with some absent. Among about 77,000 clones, around 92% were seen once, and the ten largest hold 5% to 6.5%. The J gene is TRBJ1-1, the V gene TRBV9; perhaps TRBD1 as D (5 bases). The clonotype originates from an older woman in good health. Sequencing was performed on blood. CDR3 coding DNA: TGTGCCAGCAGCCCTCAAGACAGAGCGGTTATTCTTAAGGAAGCTTTCTTT. It translates to CASSPQDRAVILKEAFF.